One sample yielded the 21 T cell receptor beta chains listed below, sequenced in a study of control samples from healthy donors and cancer patients. The method was immunoSEQ multiplex PCR; TCRdb's version includes in-frame clones alone and lacks a portion of them. The sample contains 90,000 or so clones, approximately 90% of which appear only once. What was sequenced was blood. These receptors all come from a woman in her forties or fifties in good health.

V gene TRBV5-1 combines with J gene TRBJ2-2, with D possibly TRBD1 on 5 matching bases. The V and J ends lost 4 bases and 0 bases respectively, with 13 bases between them. The CDR3 has 16 amino acids. CDR1 is SGHRS and CDR2 is YFSETQ in the germline V gene. The CDR3 DNA reads as TGCGCCAGCAGCGCCCACAGGAGCGCGAACACCGGGGAGCTGTTTTTT. It yields the protein CASSAHRSANTGELFF.

This chain joins TRBV2 and TRBJ1-1; no firm D call. V was trimmed by 6 bases and J by 0 bases, leaving 14 bases between them. Germline CDR1 SNHLY, CDR2 FYNNEI. The CDR3 is made up of 15 amino acids. CDR3 amino acids: CASSPWRALNTEAFF. In DNA, the CDR3 is TGTGCCAGCAGCCCGTGGCGCGCGCTGAACACTGAAGCTTTCTTT.

The V and J genes are TRBV28 and TRBJ2-7, with 11 bases that match TRBD2. This CDR3 has 17 amino acids. J gave up 4 bases and V 4 bases, and 12 bases lay outside the gene matches. The germline V gene encodes CDR1 MDHEN and CDR2 SYDVKM. This CDR3 is CASSSTPSGRNWYEQYF. CDR3 in DNA: TGTGCCAGCAGTTCAACCCCTAGCGGGAGGAATTGGTACGAGCAGTACTTC.

The chain has TRBV28 and TRBJ2-5, with D unclear. V was cut by 6 bases and J by 5 bases, with 16 bases left in between. CDR3 length: 14 amino acids. In germline, CDR1 is MDHEN, CDR2 SYDVKM. The CDR3 is CASRKYGPGETQYF. The CDR3 nucleotides are TGTGCCAGCAGAAAATATGGCCCTGGGGAGACCCAGTACTTC.

DNA for the CDR3: TGTGCCAGCAGCTCCAGCCCCCAAGAGACCCAGTACTTC. This codes for CASSSSPQETQYF. V gene TRBV5-4 combines with J gene TRBJ2-5; D ambiguous. This CDR3 has 13 amino acids. Germline loops: CDR1 SGHNT, CDR2 YYREEE (reference sequence). V dropped 3 bases and J dropped 1 base, with 7 bases sitting between them.

The chain links TRBV5-1 to TRBJ2-5; D is possibly TRBD2 (5 bases). Germline CDR1 SGHRS, CDR2 YFSETQ. V lost 4 bases, J lost 5 bases, and 12 bases lay in between. The CDR3 runs to 13 residues. The CDR3 DNA is TGCGCCAGCAGCCCCTGGACTGGCGAGACCCAGTACTTC. Residues: CASSPWTGETQYF.

The chain recombines TRBV12-3 or TRBV12-4 with TRBJ1-1; D is ambiguous. This CDR3 has 13 amino acids. With 1 base removed from V and 3 bases from J, the gap between germline ends came to 6 bases. The CDR3 nucleotides read TGTGCCAGCAGTTTAGTTGTGTACACTGAAGCTTTCTTT. Its translation: CASSLVVYTEAFF.

V is TRBV19 and J is TRBJ1-5; D is possibly TRBD1 (6 bases). Trimming shortened V by 7 bases and J by 2 bases, and 21 bases separated the two germline ends. The CDR3 length is 17 residues. In germline, CDR1 is LNHDA, CDR2 SQIVND (reference sequence). The CDR3 DNA reads as TGTGCCAGTACAACTAAGGAGGGACATCTCGGCAATCAGCCCCAGCATTTT. It yields the protein CASTTKEGHLGNQPQHF.

The rearrangement joins TRBV18 to TRBJ2-1; 7 bases line up with TRBD2. The CDR3 covers 17 residues. Germline V gene lookup returns CDR1 KGHSH and CDR2 LQKENI. Unmatched junction bases numbered 15, after V lost 6 bases and J lost 4 bases. The CDR3 region is CASSLRAGLQSYNEQFF. DNA of the CDR3: TGTGCCAGCTCCCTCCGGGCGGGACTACAATCTTACAATGAGCAGTTCTTC.

The rearrangement links TRBV2 to TRBJ2-5; 8 bases are a match to TRBD1. Germline CDR1 reads SNHLY; CDR2 reads FYNNEI. V shed 6 bases and J 5 bases; nucleotides not matched to a gene: 8. This CDR3 region has 14 residues. CDR3 bases: TGTGCCAGCAGCCGACAGGGGTTAGGTGAGACCCAGTACTTC. Protein sequence: CASSRQGLGETQYF.

The chain recombines TRBV7-8 with TRBJ2-2; possibly TRBD2 for D (6 bases). The CDR3 length is 16 residues. The V end lost 5 bases, the J end lost 0 bases, and 13 bases lay between the germline ends. CDR1 and CDR2 (germline): SGHVS, FQNEAQ. For the CDR3, the DNA is TGTGCCAGCAGCAGGCGAGAGCGGGCGAACACCGGGGAGCTGTTTTTT. Its protein is CASSRRERANTGELFF.

The V and J genes are TRBV2 and TRBJ2-5, with D perhaps TRBD2 (5 bases). Trimming removed 5 bases at V and 5 bases at J, with 9 bases between. This CDR3 is 12 amino acids long. Looked up from germline, CDR1 is SNHLY and CDR2 is FYNNEI. The CDR3 reads CASSSGTETQYF. Written as DNA, the CDR3 is TGTGCCAGCAGTAGCGGCACTGAGACCCAGTACTTC.

The CDR3 DNA follows: TGTGCCAGTAGTAGAGACCCTGGAAACACCATATATTTT. Its protein is CASSRDPGNTIYF. The chain uses TRBV19 and TRBJ1-3; D is ambiguous. The germline V gene has CDR1 LNHDA and CDR2 SQIVND (reference sequence). This CDR3 is 13 amino acids long. V was clipped by 4 bases and J by 2 bases, with 6 bases between them.

The genes are TRBV19 and TRBJ2-7, with 8 bases aligning to TRBD1. From germline, CDR1 is LNHDA and CDR2 SQIVND (reference sequence). The CDR3 sequence is 14 residues long. Trimming cost V 2 bases and J 5 bases; bases outside gene matches: 5. CDR3 nucleotides: TGTGCCAGTAGTATAAGGACAGGGATCCACGAGCAGTACTTC. Translated: CASSIRTGIHEQYF.

The rearrangement links TRBV28 to TRBJ2-5, with D unclear. CDR3 length equals 15 residues. Germline V gene data show CDR1 as MDHEN and CDR2 as SYDVKM. The V end lost 4 bases, the J end lost 4 bases, and 16 bases lay between the germline ends. Written as DNA, the CDR3 is TGTGCCAGCAGTTCCCCGGGCCCTGGTGGAGAGACCCAGTACTTC. Protein sequence: CASSSPGPGGETQYF.

The chain has TRBV5-4 and TRBJ1-3; 10 nucleotides agree with TRBD1. V shed 3 bases and J 4 bases; nucleotides not matched to a gene: 4. CDR3 length: 15 amino acids. CDR1 and CDR2 (germline): SGHNT, YYREEE (reference sequence). DNA for the CDR3: TGTGCCAGCAGCTACGACAGGGGGCACGGAAACACCATATATTTT. This gives the protein CASSYDRGHGNTIYF.

The chain carries TRBV27 and TRBJ2-7; 9 bases fit TRBD1. The CDR3 contains 13 residues. Unmatched junction bases numbered 11, after V lost 10 bases and J lost 7 bases. Germline CDR1 is MNHEY and CDR2 is SMNVEV (reference sequence). The CDR3 spells CATSGTGFGEQYF. CDR3 sequence (DNA): TGTGCCACCAGCGGGACAGGGTTTGGGGAGCAGTACTTC.

This chain links TRBV11-2 with TRBJ2-7; D is undetermined. The CDR3 has 13 residues. CDR1 and CDR2 from the germline V gene are SGHAT and FQNNGV. V was clipped by 0 bases and J by 8 bases, with 11 bases between them. The CDR3 DNA reads TGTGCCAGCAGCTTAGAGAGCGAGTTCCAGCAGTACTTC. Protein: CASSLESEFQQYF.

The CDR3 DNA reads TGTGCCAGCAGCCAAGAACTTCTTACGGATGGCTACACCTTC. Translation: CASSQELLTDGYTF. The rearrangement uses TRBV14 and TRBJ1-2; no clear D. There are 14 residues in the CDR3. V dropped 0 bases and J dropped 6 bases, with 11 bases sitting between them. From germline, CDR1 is SGHDN and CDR2 FVKESK. Looking up the rest from reference TRBV14 and TRBJ1-2 gives the full variable domain: EAGVTQFPSHSVIEKGQTVTLRCDPISGHDNLYWYRRVMGKEIKFLLHFVKESKQDESGMPNNRFLAERTGGTYSTLKVQPAELEDSGVYFCASSQELLTDGYTFGSGTRLTVV.

The chain employs TRBV3-1 (or the pseudogene TRBV3-2) and TRBJ1-2; 11 nucleotides align to TRBD1. CDR1 is LGHDT, CDR2 YNNKEL, per germline (reference sequence). With V trimmed by 4 bases and J by 4 bases, 8 bases remained unmatched. CDR3 length equals 16 residues. The CDR3 loop reads CASSPWTGGVSYGYTF. The CDR3 region has the DNA TGTGCCAGCAGCCCCTGGACAGGGGGCGTGAGCTATGGCTACACCTTC.

This chain uses TRBV6-5 with TRBJ2-7; 10 bases are a match to TRBD1. J was trimmed by 5 bases and V by 6 bases; bases with no gene match: 7. CDR1 and CDR2 (germline): MNHEY, SVGAGI. The CDR3 contains 14 residues. The CDR3 is CASRTGGAFHEQYF. Written as DNA, the CDR3 is TGTGCCAGCAGGACAGGGGGCGCTTTCCACGAGCAGTACTTC.